This TCR beta chain originates from a study of blood T cell repertoires in COVID-19. Whole-study context: The origin of the acute and convalescent COVID-19 samples was the United States, Italy and Spain.

Per the study methods: For nucleated cells, counts were estimated from reference gene primer amplification. Sequenced by immunoSEQ multiplex PCR; TCRdb stores in-frame clones only, minus some. That table supplies the V and J calls and clone size; D and trimming were determined from the DNA. The sample includes about 170,000 clones, 80% to 90% of them seen just once. Trimming took off 1 base at V and 5 bases at J, with 15 bases between the two ends. The CDR3 is 15 amino acids. Germline CDR1 reads SGHRS; CDR2 reads YFSETQ. V gene TRBV5-1 combines with J gene TRBJ1-1, with D perhaps matching TRBD1 (5 bases). The clonotype comes from a woman aged 65 to 85 who had recovered from COVID-19. Sequenced material: peripheral blood. CDR3 loop: CASSLLEGPGTEAFF. In nucleotides, the CDR3 is TGCGCCAGCAGCTTGTTGGAGGGGCCGGGAACTGAAGCTTTCTTT.